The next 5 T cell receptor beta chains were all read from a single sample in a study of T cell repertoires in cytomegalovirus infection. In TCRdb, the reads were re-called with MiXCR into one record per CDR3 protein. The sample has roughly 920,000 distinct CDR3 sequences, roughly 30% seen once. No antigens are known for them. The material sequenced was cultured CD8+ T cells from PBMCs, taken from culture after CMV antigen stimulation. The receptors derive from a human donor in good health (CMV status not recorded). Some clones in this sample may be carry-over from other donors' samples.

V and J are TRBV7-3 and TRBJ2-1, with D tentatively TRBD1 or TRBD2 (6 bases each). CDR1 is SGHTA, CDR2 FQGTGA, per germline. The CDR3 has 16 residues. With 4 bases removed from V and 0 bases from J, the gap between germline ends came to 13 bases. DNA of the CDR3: TGTGCCAGCAGCTCGGGGGCCCCTGGCTCCTACAATGAGCAGTTCTTC. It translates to CASSSGAPGSYNEQFF.

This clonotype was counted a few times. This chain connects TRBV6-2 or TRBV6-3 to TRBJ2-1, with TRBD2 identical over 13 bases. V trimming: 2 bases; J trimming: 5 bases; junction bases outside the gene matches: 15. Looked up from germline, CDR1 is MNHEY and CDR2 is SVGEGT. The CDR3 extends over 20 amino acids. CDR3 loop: CASSYPTSGGHYSPDNEQFF. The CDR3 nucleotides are TGTGCCAGCAGTTACCCGACTAGCGGGGGGCATTACTCCCCAGACAATGAGCAGTTCTTC.

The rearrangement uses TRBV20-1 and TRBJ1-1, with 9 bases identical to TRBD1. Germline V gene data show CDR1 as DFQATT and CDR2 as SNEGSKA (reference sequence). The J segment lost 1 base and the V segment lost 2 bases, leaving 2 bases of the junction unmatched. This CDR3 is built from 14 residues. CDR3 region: CSARRTGANTEAFF. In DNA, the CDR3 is TGCAGTGCTAGAAGGACAGGGGCGAACACTGAAGCTTTCTTT.

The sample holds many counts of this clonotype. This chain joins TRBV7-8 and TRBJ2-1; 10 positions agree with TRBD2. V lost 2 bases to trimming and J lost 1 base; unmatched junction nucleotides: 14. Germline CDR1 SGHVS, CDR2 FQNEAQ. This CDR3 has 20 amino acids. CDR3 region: CASSLSRVSSGGLSYNEQFF. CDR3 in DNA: TGTGCCAGCAGCTTATCCCGCGTTTCTAGCGGGGGACTTTCCTACAATGAGCAGTTCTTC.

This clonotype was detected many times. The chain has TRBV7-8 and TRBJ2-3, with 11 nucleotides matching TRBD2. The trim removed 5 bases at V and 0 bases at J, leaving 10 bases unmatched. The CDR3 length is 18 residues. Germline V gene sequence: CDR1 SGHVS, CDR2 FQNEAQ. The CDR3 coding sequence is TGTGCCAGCAGCGTTCCTAGCGGGGGGCCCCTTAGCACAGATACGCAGTATTTT. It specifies CASSVPSGGPLSTDTQYF.